A single T cell receptor (beta chain) is shown here with its context. Its antigen remains unidentified. This CDR3 spans 15 amino acids. Trimming at V came to 4 bases and at J to 3 bases, leaving 7 bases not matched to a gene. Germline loops: CDR1 MNHEY, CDR2 SVGAGI. The sample originates from a study of T cell responses to AZD1222 COVID-19 vaccine. Method: immunoSEQ multiplex PCR; TCRdb's copy keeps in-frame clones and lacks some. The sample records 120,000 to 150,000 clones, more than 80% being singletons. Findings of the study overall: Donors skewed white British and female; clonal diversity was possibly underestimated.

The sample in question was peripheral blood, obtained 28 days after the second dose of the MenACWY control vaccine. The receptor was derived from an adult who received the MenACWY meningococcal vaccine as a control. The chain joins TRBV6-5 to TRBJ2-7, with 9 bases identical to TRBD1. The CDR3 sequence is CASSSPGQGGYEQYF. CDR3 coding DNA: TGTGCCAGCAGTTCCCCGGGACAGGGAGGCTACGAGCAGTACTTC.